What follows is one T cell receptor (beta chain) and its context. Its antigen remains unknown. This specimen comes from a study of OX40 agonist ivuxolimab in advanced cancers. Whole-study results and caveats: With doses of 0.1 to 3.0 mg/kg, CD4+ and CD8+ blood T cells had undergone clonal expansion by week 6.

From germline, CDR1 is MNHEY and CDR2 SVGAGI. This CDR3 region has 15 residues. V lost 4 bases and J 2 bases, leaving 14 bases between the germline ends. Some clones are missing from TCRdb's copy, which holds only in-frame ones; the method was immunoSEQ multiplex PCR. The sample yields about 33,000 clones, 74% seen once. This sequence joins TRBV6-5 and TRBJ1-1; D is possibly TRBD1 (6 bases). The TCR sequence derives from an adult with an advanced solid tumor such as melanoma, head and neck, liver or kidney cancer. The sample in question was CD4+ or CD8+ T cells sorted from blood, obtained in a trial of the OX40 agonist ivuxolimab. Here the CDR3 reads CASSWGEGQNTEAFF. In nucleotides, the CDR3 is TGTGCCAGCAGTTGGGGCGAGGGACAAAACACTGAAGCTTTCTTT.